Presented here are 19 T cell receptor beta chains from one specimen sequenced in a study of blood T cells in healthy people across ages. PCR was performed a second time for about 6 to 12 cycles using a sample-barcoded 5' primer and a J-beta primer mix. In TCRdb, the 5' RACE reads were re-called with MiXCR into one record per CDR3 protein. The data contain about 1.7 million distinct CDR3 sequences, about 30% of them singletons. The sequenced sample was blood. The receptors derive from a woman aged 25 to 39 in good health.

This clonotype was picked up many times. V usage is TRBV7-6 and J usage is TRBJ2-7; 8 nucleotides line up with TRBD2. The germline V gene encodes CDR1 SGHVS and CDR2 FNYEAQ. With 5 bases clipped from V and 3 bases from J, the junction kept 12 bases outside the gene matches. The CDR3 contains 16 residues. CDR3 nucleotides: TGTGCCAGCAGCCCCTTAACCGGGACTAGGATCTACGAGCAGTACTTC. Translating gives CASSPLTGTRIYEQYF.

In this sample, this clonotype turned up many times. This chain links TRBV14 with TRBJ2-7; TRBD2 might be the D (5 bases). Germline V gives CDR1 SGHDN, CDR2 FVKESK. This CDR3 is 17 amino acids long. V was shortened by 0 bases and J by 1 base, with 16 bases between the two germline ends. CDR3 sequence: CASSQEYTGSPSYEQYF. The CDR3 DNA follows: TGTGCCAGCAGCCAAGAATACACGGGGTCGCCATCCTACGAGCAGTACTTC.

This clonotype was observed a few times. This chain links TRBV28 with TRBJ2-5; 9 bases line up with TRBD1. The CDR3 consists of 15 residues. Trimming took 3 bases from V and 11 from J; bases not matched to a gene: 13. Germline loops: CDR1 MDHEN, CDR2 SYDVKM. The CDR3 DNA reads TGTGCCAGCAGTTTCAGTAACCCGGGACAGGGCCGACAGTACTTC. This encodes CASSFSNPGQGRQYF.

In its sample, this clonotype was seen once. This chain links TRBV20-1 with TRBJ2-5, with D unclear. Germline lookup yields CDR1 DFQATT and CDR2 SNEGSKA (reference sequence). V was clipped by 0 bases and J by 11 bases, with 19 bases between them. This CDR3 has 14 residues. The CDR3 is CSARDSGRINEQYF. The CDR3 nucleotides read TGCAGTGCTAGAGATTCCGGGCGGATCAATGAGCAGTACTTC.

This chain links TRBV28 with TRBJ2-2; D might be TRBD1 (5 bases). The V gene's germline CDR1 is MDHEN and CDR2 SYDVKM. V lost 7 bases to trimming and J lost 0 bases, with 9 bases between them. The CDR3 totals 14 residues. CDR3 residues: CASIWGANTGELFF. CDR3 DNA: TGTGCCAGCATTTGGGGCGCGAACACCGGGGAGCTGTTTTTT.

This chain uses TRBV6-6 with TRBJ2-1, with 14 bases fitting TRBD2. This CDR3 spans 16 amino acids. CDR1 and CDR2 (germline): MNHNY, SVGAGI (reference sequence). Trimming removed 4 bases from V and 7 bases from J; junction bases left unmatched: 6. DNA for the CDR3: TGTGCCAGCAGTTCCCGGACTAGCGGGAGGTTAAATGAGCAGTTCTTC. Its protein is CASSSRTSGRLNEQFF.

This clonotype was detected ten times or more. The gene calls are TRBV5-5 and TRBJ2-7; 8 bases match TRBD1. Germline V gives CDR1 SGHKS, CDR2 YYEKEE (reference sequence). With 0 bases clipped from V and 6 bases from J, the junction kept 8 bases outside the gene matches. The CDR3 totals 15 residues. The CDR3 DNA reads as TGTGCCAGCAGCTTGGCGACAGGGGACGTTGGCGAGCAGTACTTC. Translated, it gives CASSLATGDVGEQYF.

This clonotype was counted between two and nine times. The chain combines TRBV7-6 with TRBJ2-7; D ambiguous. The CDR3 length is 14 residues. Germline V gives CDR1 SGHVS, CDR2 FNYEAQ. Trimming shortened V by 4 bases and J by 0 bases, and 10 bases separated the two germline ends. The CDR3 sequence: CASSSMSSSYEQYF. For the CDR3, the DNA is TGTGCCAGCAGCTCGATGTCTAGCTCCTACGAGCAGTACTTC.

The chain uses TRBV6-6 and TRBJ1-2; D is uncertain. CDR3 length: 15 residues. Germline CDR1 is MNHNY and CDR2 is SVGAGI (reference sequence). V was cut by 2 bases and J by 0 bases, with 10 bases left in between. This chain's CDR3 is CASSYIGQANYGYTF. The CDR3 nucleotides are TGTGCCAGCAGTTACATAGGGCAAGCTAACTATGGCTACACCTTC.

This clonotype was recorded many times. The chain couples TRBV29-1 to TRBJ2-7; no definite D call. The germline V gene encodes CDR1 SQVTM and CDR2 ANQGSEA. There are 12 residues in the CDR3. Trimming removed 4 bases at V and 2 bases at J, with 9 bases between. The CDR3 coding sequence is TGCAGCGTTGCGGGCAGTACCTACGAGCAGTACTTC. Translating gives CSVAGSTYEQYF.

The J gene is TRBJ2-1, the V gene TRBV7-9, with 10 bases fitting TRBD2. V lost 5 bases to trimming and J lost 15 bases; unmatched junction nucleotides: 7. The length of the CDR3 is 12 residues. Germline-derived CDR1 and CDR2 are SEHNR and FQNEAQ (reference sequence). The CDR3 DNA is TGTGCCAGCAGCGCGACCGGGACTAGCGTGTTCTTC. Protein: CASSATGTSVFF.

The chain recombines TRBV29-1 with TRBJ1-6; no definite D call. This CDR3 region has 14 residues. Trimming took off 2 bases at V and 4 bases at J, with 9 bases between the two ends. Germline CDR1 and CDR2: SQVTM and ANQGSEA. The CDR3 here is CSVESPGYNSPLHF. The DNA of the CDR3 is TGCAGCGTTGAATCGCCAGGATATAATTCACCCCTCCACTTT.

About this clonotype itself: Just one base apart from a much larger clone, this may be a read error. The chain recombines TRBV5-1 with TRBJ2-6; D remains unclear. From germline, CDR1 is SGHRS and CDR2 YFSETQ. The CDR3 has 16 amino acids. V lost 5 bases and J lost 0, with 12 bases in between. CDR3 protein: CASSVQQNSGANVLTF. The CDR3 DNA is TGCGCCAGCAGTGTCCAACAAAACTCTGGGGCCAACGTCCTGACTTTC.

The rearrangement links TRBV24-1 to TRBJ1-2; no reliable D call. The CDR3 runs 12 residues. The germline gives CDR1 KGHDR, CDR2 SFDVKD. V dropped 5 bases and J dropped 4 bases, with 7 bases sitting between them. CDR3: CATSGQFYGYTF. CDR3 nucleotide sequence: TGTGCCACCAGTGGGCAGTTCTATGGCTACACCTTC.

V and J are TRBV20-1 and TRBJ2-1, with 11 bases matching TRBD2. The CDR3 totals 13 residues. Germline V CDR1 and CDR2: DFQATT, SNEGSKA (reference sequence). CDR3 loop: CRAGTSGSNEQFF. The CDR3 DNA reads TGCAGAGCCGGGACTAGCGGTTCCAATGAGCAGTTCTTC.

The sample holds many counts of this clonotype. V is TRBV9 and J is TRBJ2-1; 7 bases are shared with TRBD2. Germline V gives CDR1 SGDLS, CDR2 YYNGEE. The CDR3 sequence is 14 residues long. Trimming cost V 0 bases and J 9 bases; bases outside gene matches: 6. The CDR3 spells CASSVGLAESEQFF. The CDR3, as DNA: TGTGCCAGCAGCGTAGGACTAGCCGAGAGTGAGCAGTTCTTC.

This clonotype was detected a few times. The chain recombines TRBV11-2 with TRBJ2-1; TRBD2 matches at 7 bases. This CDR3 has 17 amino acids. V trimming: 4 bases; J trimming: 4 bases; junction bases outside the gene matches: 13. CDR1 and CDR2 (germline): SGHAT, FQNNGV. The CDR3 coding sequence is TGTGCCAGCAGCTCTTACCTGGGACTAAAGAGATACAATGAGCAGTTCTTC. Translated, it gives CASSSYLGLKRYNEQFF.

Comments on this clonotype: A read error may be the cause here, since a much bigger clone is one base away. The rearrangement uses TRBV7-9 and TRBJ2-1; 8 nucleotides align to TRBD2. This CDR3 is built from 18 residues. Germline-derived CDR1 and CDR2 are SEHNR and FQNEAQ (reference sequence). Here the CDR3 DNA reads TGTGTCAGCAGCTTGGTCCCCTTGGGGAGCGGGAGATTTAATGAGCAGTTCTTC. Translation gives CVSSLVPLGSGRFNEQFF. Full variable domain (outside the CDR3, taken from reference TRBV7-9 and TRBJ2-1): DTGVSQNPRHKITKRGQNVTFRCDPISEHNRLYWYRQTLGQGPEFLTYFQNEAQLEKSRLLSDRFSAERPKGSFSTLEIQRTEQGDSAMYLCVSSLVPLGSGRFNEQFFGPGTRLTVL.

The sample holds many counts of this clonotype. V usage is TRBV29-1 and J usage is TRBJ2-1; TRBD1 is a possible D gene (6 bases). V lost 5 bases and J lost 8, with 10 bases in between. Germline lookup yields CDR1 SQVTM and CDR2 ANQGSEA. The length of the CDR3 is 11 residues. The CDR3 DNA follows: TGCAGCGTTTTTTCAGGGGATGAGCAGTTCTTC. Protein: CSVFSGDEQFF.